A single T cell receptor beta chain is shown here with its context. Its cognate antigen is unknown. This sample was included in a study of STAT3 mutations in large granular lymphocyte leukemia. The overall study: Roughly half the longitudinally sequenced T-LGLL patients had canonical STAT3 mutations. More than half of T-LGLL patients received immunosuppressive therapy. Study-wide results and caveats: Every T-LGLL patient had at least one immunodominant TCRbeta clonotype.

CDR1 is GTSNPN and CDR2 is SVGIG in the germline V gene (reference sequence). The CDR3 has 14 amino acids. V trimming: 3 bases; J trimming: 8 bases; junction bases outside the gene matches: 9. Only in-frame clones appear in the TCRdb table, and some are missing; sequencing was by immunoSEQ multiplex PCR. Of 10,000 or so clones in the sample, roughly 88% were seen once. Material for sequencing was peripheral blood mononuclear cells. This receptor was identified in a man older than 75 with T-cell large granular lymphocyte leukemia. Some clones in this sample may be carry-over from other donors' samples. The V and J genes are TRBV30 and TRBJ2-1, with 8 bases identical to TRBD1. The CDR3 here is CAWSRGLQGDEQFF. CDR3 nucleotide sequence: TGTGCCTGGAGCCGGGGGCTACAGGGGGATGAGCAGTTCTTC.